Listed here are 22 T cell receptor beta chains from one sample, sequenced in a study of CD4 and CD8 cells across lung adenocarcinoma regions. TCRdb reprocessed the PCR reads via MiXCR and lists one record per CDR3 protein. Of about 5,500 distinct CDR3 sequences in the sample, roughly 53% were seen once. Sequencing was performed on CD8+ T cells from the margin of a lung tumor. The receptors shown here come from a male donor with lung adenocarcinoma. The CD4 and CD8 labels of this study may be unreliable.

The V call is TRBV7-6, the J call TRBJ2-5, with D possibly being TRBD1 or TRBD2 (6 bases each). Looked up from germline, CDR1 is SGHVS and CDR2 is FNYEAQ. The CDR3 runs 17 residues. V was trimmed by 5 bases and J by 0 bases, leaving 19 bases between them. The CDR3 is CASSAGLGGRDQETQYF. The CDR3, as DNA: TGTGCCAGCAGCGCGGGGCTCGGGGGCCGTGACCAAGAGACCCAGTACTTC.

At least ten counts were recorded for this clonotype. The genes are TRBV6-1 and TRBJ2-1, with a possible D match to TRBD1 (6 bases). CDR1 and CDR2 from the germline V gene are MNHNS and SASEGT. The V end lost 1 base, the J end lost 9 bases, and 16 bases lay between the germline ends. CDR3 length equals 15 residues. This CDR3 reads CASSEDLGAAVEQFF. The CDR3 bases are TGTGCCAGCAGTGAAGACTTGGGGGCGGCCGTTGAGCAGTTCTTC.

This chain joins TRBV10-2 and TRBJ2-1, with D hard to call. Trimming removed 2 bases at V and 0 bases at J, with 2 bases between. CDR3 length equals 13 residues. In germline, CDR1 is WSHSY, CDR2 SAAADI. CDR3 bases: TGCGCCAGCAGTGAGAACTCCTACAATGAGCAGTTCTTC. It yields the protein CASSENSYNEQFF.

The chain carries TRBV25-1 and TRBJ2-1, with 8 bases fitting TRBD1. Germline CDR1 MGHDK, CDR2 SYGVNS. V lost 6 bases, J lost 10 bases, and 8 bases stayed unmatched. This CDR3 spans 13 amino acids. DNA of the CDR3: TGTGCCAGCAGCATACAGGGGGTAAAAGAGCAGTTCTTC. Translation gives CASSIQGVKEQFF.

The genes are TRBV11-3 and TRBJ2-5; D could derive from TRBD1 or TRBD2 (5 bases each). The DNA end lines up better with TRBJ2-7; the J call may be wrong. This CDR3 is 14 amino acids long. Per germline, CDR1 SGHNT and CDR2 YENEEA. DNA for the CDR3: TGTGCCAGCAGCCCCATGGGGGATCCCCCCGAGCAGTACTTC. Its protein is CASSPMGDPPEQYF.

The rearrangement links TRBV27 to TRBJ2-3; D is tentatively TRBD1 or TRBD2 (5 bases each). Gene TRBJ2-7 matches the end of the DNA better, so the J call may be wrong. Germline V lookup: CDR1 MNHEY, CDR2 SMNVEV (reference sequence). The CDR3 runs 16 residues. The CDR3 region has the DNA TGTGCCAGCAGGGGCCCTGGGGGACGGGGCACAGATACGCAGTACTTC. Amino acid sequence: CASRGPGGRGTDTQYF.

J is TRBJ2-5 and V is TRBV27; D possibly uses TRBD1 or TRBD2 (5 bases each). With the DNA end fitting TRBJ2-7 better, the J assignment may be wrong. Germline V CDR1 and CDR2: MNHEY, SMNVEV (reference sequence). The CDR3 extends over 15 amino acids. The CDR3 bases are TGTGCCAGCAGTTCCCGGGACGCCGCCCACTACGAGCAGTACTTC. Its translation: CASSSRDAAHYEQYF.

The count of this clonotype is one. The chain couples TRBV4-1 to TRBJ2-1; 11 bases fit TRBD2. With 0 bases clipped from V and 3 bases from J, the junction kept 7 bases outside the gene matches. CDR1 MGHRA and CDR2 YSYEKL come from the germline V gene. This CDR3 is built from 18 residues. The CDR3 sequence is CASSQEGYGTSGYNEQFF. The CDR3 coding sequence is TGCGCCAGCAGCCAAGAGGGCTACGGGACTAGCGGCTACAATGAGCAGTTCTTC.

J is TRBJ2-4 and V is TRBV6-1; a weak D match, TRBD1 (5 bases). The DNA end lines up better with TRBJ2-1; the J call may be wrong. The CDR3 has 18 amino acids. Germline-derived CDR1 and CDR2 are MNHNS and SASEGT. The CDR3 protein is CASSEVIISSRVKDEQFF. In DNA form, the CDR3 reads TGTGCCAGCAGTGAAGTAATAATCTCAAGCAGGGTCAAAGATGAGCAGTTCTTC.

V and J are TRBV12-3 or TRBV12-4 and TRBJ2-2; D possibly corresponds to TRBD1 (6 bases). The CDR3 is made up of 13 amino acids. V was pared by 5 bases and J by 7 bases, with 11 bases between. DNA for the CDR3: TGTGCCAGCAGTCCCCAGGGGCACGGGGAGCTGTTTTTT. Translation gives CASSPQGHGELFF.

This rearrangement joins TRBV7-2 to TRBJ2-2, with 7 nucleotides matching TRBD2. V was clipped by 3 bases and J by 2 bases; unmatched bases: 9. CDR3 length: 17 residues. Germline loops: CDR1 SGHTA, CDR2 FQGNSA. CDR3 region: CASSLRAGVVNTGELFF. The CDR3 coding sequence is TGTGCCAGCAGCTTGAGGGCGGGAGTTGTAAACACCGGGGAGCTGTTTTTT.

The CDR3 nucleotides read TGTGCCAGCAGTTACTCGAAGGCAGAGCAGTTCTTC. It yields the protein CASSYSKAEQFF. J is TRBJ2-1 and V is TRBV6-2 or TRBV6-3; no clear D gene. Trimming shortened V by 0 bases and J by 10 bases, and 7 bases separated the two germline ends. The germline gives CDR1 MNHEY, CDR2 SVGEGT. The CDR3 runs 12 residues.

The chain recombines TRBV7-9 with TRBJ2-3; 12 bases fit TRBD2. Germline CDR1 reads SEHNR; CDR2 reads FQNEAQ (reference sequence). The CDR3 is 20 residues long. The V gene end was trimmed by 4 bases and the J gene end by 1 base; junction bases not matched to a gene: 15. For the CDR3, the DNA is TGTGCCAGCAGCTCAGACCCCGCTAGCGGGGGGGGCCTAGGCACAGATACGCAGTATTTT. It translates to CASSSDPASGGGLGTDTQYF.

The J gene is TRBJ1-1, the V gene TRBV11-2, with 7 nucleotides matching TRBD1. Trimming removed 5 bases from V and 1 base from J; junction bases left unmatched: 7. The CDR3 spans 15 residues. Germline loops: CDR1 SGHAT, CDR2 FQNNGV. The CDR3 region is CASSAVTGRNTEAFF. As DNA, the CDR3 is TGTGCCAGCAGCGCGGTGACAGGGCGGAACACTGAAGCTTTCTTT.

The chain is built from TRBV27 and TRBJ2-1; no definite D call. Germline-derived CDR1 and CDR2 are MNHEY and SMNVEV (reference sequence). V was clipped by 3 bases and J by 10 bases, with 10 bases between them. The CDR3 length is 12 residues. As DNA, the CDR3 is TGTGCCAGCAGTTTTCTCTCCGGCGAGCAGTTCTTC. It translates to CASSFLSGEQFF.

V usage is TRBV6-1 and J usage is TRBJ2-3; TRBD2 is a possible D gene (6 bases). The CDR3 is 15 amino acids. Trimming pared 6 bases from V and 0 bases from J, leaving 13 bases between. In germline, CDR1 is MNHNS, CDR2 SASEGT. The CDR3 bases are TGTGCCAGCAGCGGCGGGATCCACAGCACAGATACGCAGTATTTT. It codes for CASSGGIHSTDTQYF.

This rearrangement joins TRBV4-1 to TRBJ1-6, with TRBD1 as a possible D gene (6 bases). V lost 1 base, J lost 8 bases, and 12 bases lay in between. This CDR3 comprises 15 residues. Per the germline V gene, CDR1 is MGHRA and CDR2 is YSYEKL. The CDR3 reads CASSQGVDSYSPLHF. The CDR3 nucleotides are TGCGCCAGCAGCCAAGGGGTGGACAGTTATTCACCCCTCCACTTT.

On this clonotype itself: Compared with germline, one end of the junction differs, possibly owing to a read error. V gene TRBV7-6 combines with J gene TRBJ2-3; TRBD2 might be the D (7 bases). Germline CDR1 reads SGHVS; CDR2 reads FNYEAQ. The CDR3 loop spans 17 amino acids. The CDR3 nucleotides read TGTGCCAGCAGCTTGGCGGTGGGGGGGGGGGGCGGAGATACGCAGTATTTC. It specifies CASSLAVGGGGGDTQYF.

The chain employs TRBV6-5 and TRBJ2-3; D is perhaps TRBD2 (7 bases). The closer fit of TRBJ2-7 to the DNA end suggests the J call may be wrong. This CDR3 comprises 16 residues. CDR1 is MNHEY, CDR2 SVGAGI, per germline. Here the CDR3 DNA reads TGTGCCAGCAGTTACCGGGGGGTGGGGGGCAAAGATACGCAGTACTTC. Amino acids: CASSYRGVGGKDTQYF.

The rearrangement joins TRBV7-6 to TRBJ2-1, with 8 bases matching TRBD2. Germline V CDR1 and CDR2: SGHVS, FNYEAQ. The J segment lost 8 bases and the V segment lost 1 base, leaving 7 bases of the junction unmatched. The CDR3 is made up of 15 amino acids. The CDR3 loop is CASSLVETSVHEQFF. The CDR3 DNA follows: TGTGCCAGCAGCTTAGTAGAGACTAGCGTCCATGAGCAGTTCTTC.

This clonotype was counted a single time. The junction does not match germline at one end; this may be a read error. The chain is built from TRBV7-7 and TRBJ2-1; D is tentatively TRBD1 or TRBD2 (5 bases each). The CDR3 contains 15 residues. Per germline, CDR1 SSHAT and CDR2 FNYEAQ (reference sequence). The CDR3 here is CASSFRRGTYNEQFF. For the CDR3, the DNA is TGTGCTAGCAGCTTCCGACGGGGCACCTACAATGAGCAGTTCTTC.

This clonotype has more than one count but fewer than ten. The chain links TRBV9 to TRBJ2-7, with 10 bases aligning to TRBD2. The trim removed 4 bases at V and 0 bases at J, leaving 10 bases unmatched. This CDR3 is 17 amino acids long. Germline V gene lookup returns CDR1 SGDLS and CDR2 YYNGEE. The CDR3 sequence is CASSPAGLADHSYEQYF. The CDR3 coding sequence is TGTGCCAGCAGCCCCGCCGGACTAGCGGACCACTCCTACGAGCAGTACTTC.